The rows below give T cell receptor beta chains drawn from one sample of a study of blood T cell repertoires in COVID-19. The assay was immunoSEQ multiplex PCR, and TCRdb's table has in-frame clones only and misses some. The sample holds about 150,000 clones; about nine tenths are singletons and the top ten take about 1.6%. The material sequenced was peripheral blood. The source of these receptors is a human donor in a cohort sampled during active COVID-19. Each CDR3 is given with its conserved first and last residue. The order of the fields is V gene, CDR3 protein.

TRBV9	CASSVDPLYNEQFF
TRBV10-3	CAISEGLAGGNKETQYF
TRBV5-1	CASSLAAPNEKLFF
TRBV7-2	CASSLASGGDTQYF
TRBV5-1	CASSLDRSNEQYF
TRBV7-9	CASSLTSGGTDTQYF
TRBV2	CASSDQGQADQPQHF
TRBV21-1	CASSKATQGSSYEQYF
TRBV6-5	CASSMGQRYTDTQYF
TRBV24-1	CATSDSGQGKETQYF
TRBV3-1/TRBV3-2	CASSPVAAFGQPQHF
TRBV10-2	CASKVGLAGRSSYNEQFF
TRBV19	CASSMRTNEQFF
TRBV9	CASSVRGLDETQYF
TRBV2	CASSDPTGGDTEAFF
TRBV9	CASSEGGGAYNEQFF
TRBV7-2	CASSTLAGPPVDTQYF
TRBV6-6	CASSQYQGAMGNQPQHF
TRBV2	CASSQDRTSSGNTIYF
TRBV11-1	CASSLERAGANVLTF
TRBV5-1	CASSPSDRYGSGNTIYF
TRBV7-9	CASRVGGSGNTIYF
TRBV6-2/TRBV6-3	CASSSKTPRTAHRAGEKLFF
TRBV4-1	CASSQGTGDGTDTQYF
TRBV7-2	CASSISTGNTEAFF
TRBV5-8	CASSRIGQAGNTIYF
TRBV27	CASGTDFYEQYF
TRBV6-1	CASSDRGDGYNEQFF
TRBV6-4	CASSGRGADTEAFF
TRBV30	CACKLNPGGELFF
TRBV7-9	CASSPGQGRYNEQFF
TRBV9	CASSDRTGDYGYTF
TRBV6-5	CASSYSLGVGTEAFF
TRBV5-4	CASSRETGNRAPLHF